The TCR beta chain described here comes from a study of cytomegalovirus exposure and HLA in healthy donors. Nominally healthy donors were sampled, though unrecorded immune exposures were likely. This CDR3 region has 13 residues. The junction had 7 bases not matched to a gene; V was cut back by 4 bases and J by 11 bases. Germline V gives CDR1 SGHRS, CDR2 YFSETQ. Notes on this clone: The antigen is not known.

60 Vbeta and 13 Jbeta primers were used in PCR. Some clones are missing from TCRdb's copy, which holds only in-frame ones; the method was immunoSEQ multiplex PCR. This sample has 130,000 to 150,000 clones; roughly three quarters occur once, and the top ten carry about 3.4%. Points from the study as a whole: Reportedly, TCR beta sequences accurately predicted HLA-A and HLA-B alleles in most subjects.

Material: PBMCs. The receptor's source is a female donor in good health and CMV-seronegative. The rearrangement uses TRBV5-1 and TRBJ2-1; 9 nucleotides align to TRBD1. The CDR3 spells CASSARTGDKQFF. The CDR3 nucleotides read TGCGCCAGCAGCGCCCGGACAGGGGATAAGCAGTTCTTC.